The rows below give T cell receptor beta chains drawn from one sample of a study of cytomegalovirus exposure and HLA in healthy donors. Sequencing was performed with immunoSEQ multiplex PCR; in TCRdb, only in-frame clones are kept and a portion is missing. The repertoire table contains 75,000 to 95,000 clones. The material sequenced was PBMCs. The receptors were sampled from a girl aged 10 to 17 in good health and CMV-seropositive. Each CDR3 is given with its conserved first and last residue. Each record gives: J gene, D gene, V gene, CDR3 protein, CDR3 DNA. The D gene is left open where the match is weak.

J gene: TRBJ2-7
D gene: TRBD1
V gene: TRBV7-2
CDR3 protein: CASSLGQGPAYEQYF
CDR3 DNA: TGTGCCAGCAGCCTTGGACAGGGGCCCGCCTACGAGCAGTACTTC

J gene: TRBJ1-5
D gene: -
V gene: TRBV6-5
CDR3 protein: CASSGRHPGQPQHF
CDR3 DNA: TGTGCCAGCAGCGGCAGACACCCAGGTCAGCCCCAGCATTTT

J gene: TRBJ1-1
D gene: TRBD1
V gene: TRBV2
CDR3 protein: CASSGTGNLGTEAFF
CDR3 DNA: TGTGCCAGTTCCGGGACAGGGAATTTGGGAACTGAAGCTTTCTTT

J gene: TRBJ1-6
D gene: -
V gene: TRBV2
CDR3 protein: CASSARGDNSPLHF
CDR3 DNA: TGTGCCAGCAGTGCGCGCGGTGATAATTCACCCCTCCACTTT

J gene: TRBJ2-7
D gene: TRBD1
V gene: TRBV18
CDR3 protein: CASSQQGAGYEQYF
CDR3 DNA: TGTGCCAGCTCGCAACAGGGGGCGGGCTACGAGCAGTACTTC

J gene: TRBJ2-3
D gene: TRBD1
V gene: TRBV5-1
CDR3 protein: CASSFGQGGTDTQYF
CDR3 DNA: TGCGCCAGCAGCTTCGGACAGGGTGGGACAGATACGCAGTATTTT

J gene: TRBJ1-4
D gene: TRBD1
V gene: TRBV28
CDR3 protein: CASSRGTVSEKLFF
CDR3 DNA: TGTGCCAGCAGCCGTGGGACAGTAAGTGAAAAACTGTTTTTT

J gene: TRBJ2-2
D gene: TRBD1
V gene: TRBV19
CDR3 protein: CASSPGTGHTGELFF
CDR3 DNA: TGTGCCAGTAGTCCCGGGACAGGGCACACCGGGGAGCTGTTTTTT

J gene: TRBJ1-1
D gene: TRBD1
V gene: TRBV7-9
CDR3 protein: CASTSLGGPATEAFF
CDR3 DNA: TGTGCCAGCACCTCGTTAGGGGGCCCGGCCACTGAAGCTTTCTTT

J gene: TRBJ1-1
D gene: -
V gene: TRBV11-3
CDR3 protein: CASSLVMNTEAFF
CDR3 DNA: TGTGCCAGCAGCTTAGTTATGAACACTGAAGCTTTCTTT

J gene: TRBJ2-1
D gene: TRBD1
V gene: TRBV4-1
CDR3 protein: CASSQDSGTGGDNEQFF
CDR3 DNA: TGCGCCAGCAGCCAAGACTCCGGGACAGGGGGGGACAATGAGCAGTTCTTC

J gene: TRBJ2-5
D gene: -
V gene: TRBV7-9
CDR3 protein: CASSLSTGEETQYF
CDR3 DNA: TGTGCCAGCAGCTTATCCACGGGGGAGGAGACCCAGTACTTC

J gene: TRBJ1-6
D gene: TRBD1
V gene: TRBV25-1
CDR3 protein: CASSQGQGDSPLHF
CDR3 DNA: TGTGCCAGCAGTCAAGGACAGGGGGATTCACCCCTCCACTTT

J gene: TRBJ2-1
D gene: -
V gene: TRBV9
CDR3 protein: CASSKAAGHYNEQFF
CDR3 DNA: TGTGCCAGCAGCAAAGCGGCGGGGCACTACAATGAGCAGTTCTTC

J gene: TRBJ1-4
D gene: TRBD1
V gene: TRBV7-6
CDR3 protein: CASSRTQGGGEKLFF
CDR3 DNA: TGTGCCAGCAGCCGCACACAGGGGGGCGGGGAAAAACTGTTTTTT

J gene: TRBJ1-6
D gene: -
V gene: TRBV11-3
CDR3 protein: CASSFVSTNSPLHF
CDR3 DNA: TGTGCCAGCAGCTTCGTCTCGACAAATTCACCCCTCCACTTT

J gene: TRBJ1-4
D gene: -
V gene: TRBV4-1
CDR3 protein: CASSPLPRAIKEKLFF
CDR3 DNA: TGCGCCAGCAGCCCCCTGCCGAGGGCAATCAAGGAAAAACTGTTTTTT

J gene: TRBJ1-1
D gene: -
V gene: TRBV19
CDR3 protein: CASSPAPLTEAFF
CDR3 DNA: TGTGCCAGTAGTCCCGCGCCGCTGACTGAAGCTTTCTTT

J gene: TRBJ1-6
D gene: -
V gene: TRBV7-9
CDR3 protein: CASSLQGYSPLHF
CDR3 DNA: TGTGCCAGCAGCTTGCAGGGCTATTCACCCCTCCACTTT

J gene: TRBJ2-7
D gene: TRBD2
V gene: TRBV4-1
CDR3 protein: CASSQDGGRGAFYEQYF
CDR3 DNA: TGCGCCAGCAGCCAAGATGGGGGGCGGGGGGCCTTCTACGAGCAGTACTTC

J gene: TRBJ2-1
D gene: TRBD2
V gene: TRBV19
CDR3 protein: CASSIRGAPLAGGDNEQFF
CDR3 DNA: TGTGCCAGTAGTATAAGGGGGGCTCCTCTAGCGGGGGGAGACAATGAGCAGTTCTTC

J gene: TRBJ2-1
D gene: -
V gene: TRBV19
CDR3 protein: CASSIRGSYNEQFF
CDR3 DNA: TGTGCCAGTAGTATCCGGGGCTCCTACAATGAGCAGTTCTTC

J gene: TRBJ2-2
D gene: TRBD2
V gene: TRBV7-9
CDR3 protein: CASSFGGSDTGELFF
CDR3 DNA: TGTGCCAGCAGCTTCGGGGGGTCGGACACCGGGGAGCTGTTTTTT

J gene: TRBJ2-3
D gene: -
V gene: TRBV7-2
CDR3 protein: CASSLRTVTDTQYF
CDR3 DNA: TGTGCCAGCAGCCTCCGGACAGTAACAGATACGCAGTATTTT

J gene: TRBJ1-4
D gene: -
V gene: TRBV30
CDR3 protein: CAWSVLGYELFF
CDR3 DNA: TGTGCCTGGAGTGTACTCGGTTACGAACTGTTTTTT

J gene: TRBJ1-1
D gene: TRBD1
V gene: TRBV4-1
CDR3 protein: CASSHQNRGDLAFF
CDR3 DNA: TGCGCCAGCAGCCACCAAAACAGGGGTGATTTGGCTTTCTTT

J gene: TRBJ1-1
D gene: -
V gene: TRBV18
CDR3 protein: CASSPMEGRNEAFF
CDR3 DNA: TGTGCCAGCTCACCGATGGAGGGGCGGAATGAAGCTTTCTTT

J gene: TRBJ2-5
D gene: -
V gene: TRBV9
CDR3 protein: CASSVAGGFGETQYF
CDR3 DNA: TGTGCCAGCAGCGTAGCGGGGGGCTTTGGAGAGACCCAGTACTTC

J gene: TRBJ2-2
D gene: TRBD1
V gene: TRBV9
CDR3 protein: CASSVDAGTGEAGELFF
CDR3 DNA: TGTGCCAGCAGCGTAGACGCAGGGACAGGGGAAGCGGGGGAGCTGTTTTTT

J gene: TRBJ1-2
D gene: TRBD1
V gene: TRBV6-5
CDR3 protein: CASSYGTVDGYTF
CDR3 DNA: TGTGCCAGCAGTTACGGGACAGTCGATGGCTACACCTTC

J gene: TRBJ2-1
D gene: TRBD1
V gene: TRBV27
CDR3 protein: CASSFVQGAGEQFF
CDR3 DNA: TGTGCCAGCAGTTTCGTCCAGGGGGCGGGTGAGCAGTTCTTC

J gene: TRBJ2-3
D gene: TRBD2
V gene: TRBV2
CDR3 protein: CASSGSSGGGKQYF
CDR3 DNA: TGTGCCAGCAGTGGGTCTAGCGGGGGTGGTAAGCAGTATTTT

J gene: TRBJ2-6
D gene: -
V gene: TRBV30
CDR3 protein: CASNYQYSGANVLTF
CDR3 DNA: TGTGCCTCGAACTACCAGTACTCTGGGGCCAACGTCCTGACTTTC

J gene: TRBJ2-1
D gene: -
V gene: TRBV2
CDR3 protein: CASSVNGVGLEQFF
CDR3 DNA: TGTGCCAGCAGTGTAAATGGAGTTGGTCTAGAGCAGTTCTTC

J gene: TRBJ2-2
D gene: TRBD2
V gene: TRBV30
CDR3 protein: CAWSVSAGGSANTGELFF
CDR3 DNA: TGTGCCTGGAGTGTATCCGCGGGCGGGAGCGCGAACACCGGGGAGCTGTTTTTT

J gene: TRBJ1-1
D gene: -
V gene: TRBV6-5
CDR3 protein: CASRNHREGTEAFF
CDR3 DNA: TGTGCCAGCAGGAACCACAGGGAGGGCACTGAAGCTTTCTTT

J gene: TRBJ1-6
D gene: -
V gene: TRBV5-6
CDR3 protein: CASSLRRDSPLHF
CDR3 DNA: TGTGCCAGCAGCTTGCGGCGGGATTCACCCCTCCACTTT

J gene: TRBJ1-2
D gene: -
V gene: TRBV5-1
CDR3 protein: CASSLGQVDYGYTF
CDR3 DNA: TGCGCCAGCAGCTTGGGACAGGTCGACTATGGCTACACCTTC

J gene: TRBJ1-2
D gene: -
V gene: TRBV29-1
CDR3 protein: CSAPAGSGYTF
CDR3 DNA: TGCAGCGCCCCGGCAGGGTCTGGCTACACCTTC

J gene: TRBJ2-7
D gene: TRBD1
V gene: TRBV18
CDR3 protein: CASSALQGLGYEQYF
CDR3 DNA: TGTGCCAGCTCTGCCTTACAGGGGTTAGGTTACGAGCAGTACTTC

J gene: TRBJ1-1
D gene: -
V gene: TRBV5-1
CDR3 protein: CASSFLQNTEAFF
CDR3 DNA: TGCGCCAGCAGCTTTTTACAGAACACTGAAGCTTTCTTT

J gene: TRBJ2-6
D gene: -
V gene: TRBV19
CDR3 protein: CASKGGEVSGANVLTF
CDR3 DNA: TGTGCCAGTAAAGGGGGAGAGGTGTCGGGGGCCAACGTCCTGACTTTC

J gene: TRBJ1-2
D gene: TRBD1
V gene: TRBV19
CDR3 protein: CAIRGQTNYGYTF
CDR3 DNA: TGTGCCATCCGGGGACAGACTAACTATGGCTACACCTTC

J gene: TRBJ2-1
D gene: -
V gene: TRBV5-6
CDR3 protein: CASRDGSNEQFF
CDR3 DNA: TGTGCCAGCAGGGACGGGAGCAATGAGCAGTTCTTC

J gene: TRBJ2-1
D gene: TRBD1
V gene: TRBV7-7
CDR3 protein: CASSSTGEVNEQFF
CDR3 DNA: TGTGCCAGCAGCTCGACAGGGGAGGTCAATGAGCAGTTCTTC

J gene: TRBJ1-2
D gene: TRBD1
V gene: TRBV5-1
CDR3 protein: CASGLDRNYGYTF
CDR3 DNA: TGCGCCAGCGGGCTGGACAGGAACTATGGCTACACCTTC

J gene: TRBJ2-3
D gene: -
V gene: TRBV4-1
CDR3 protein: CASSQVGWPSADTQYF
CDR3 DNA: TGCGCCAGCAGCCAAGTAGGATGGCCTAGCGCAGATACGCAGTATTTT

J gene: TRBJ2-2
D gene: -
V gene: TRBV12-1
CDR3 protein: CASGRHGELFF
CDR3 DNA: TGTGCCAGCGGGAGGCACGGGGAGCTGTTTTTT

J gene: TRBJ2-1
D gene: TRBD2
V gene: TRBV4-1
CDR3 protein: CASSIYAASGANEQFF
CDR3 DNA: TGCGCCAGCAGCATCTACGCGGCTAGCGGGGCCAATGAGCAGTTCTTC

J gene: TRBJ1-4
D gene: -
V gene: TRBV4-3
CDR3 protein: CASSLGGSTNEKLFF
CDR3 DNA: TGCGCCAGCAGCCTCGGGGGGTCAACTAATGAAAAACTGTTTTTT

J gene: TRBJ1-2
D gene: -
V gene: TRBV27
CDR3 protein: CASSLLRTVPDPHGYTF
CDR3 DNA: TGTGCCAGCAGTTTACTCCGGACAGTTCCCGACCCTCATGGCTACACCTTC

J gene: TRBJ1-5
D gene: -
V gene: TRBV6-5
CDR3 protein: CASSYSGPPQPQHF
CDR3 DNA: TGTGCCAGCAGTTACTCGGGGCCCCCTCAGCCCCAGCATTTT

J gene: TRBJ2-7
D gene: -
V gene: TRBV4-1
CDR3 protein: CASSQEEGRSDYEQYF
CDR3 DNA: TGCGCCAGCAGCCAAGAGGAGGGACGGTCCGACTACGAGCAGTACTTC

J gene: TRBJ1-6
D gene: TRBD1
V gene: TRBV4-3
CDR3 protein: CASSQEADRENSPLHF
CDR3 DNA: TGCGCCAGCAGCCAAGAAGCGGACAGGGAGAATTCACCCCTCCACTTT

J gene: TRBJ1-1
D gene: -
V gene: TRBV9
CDR3 protein: CASSSFSTDSNTEAFF
CDR3 DNA: TGTGCCAGCAGCAGCTTCTCAACGGACAGTAACACTGAAGCTTTCTTT

J gene: TRBJ2-1
D gene: -
V gene: TRBV4-3
CDR3 protein: CASSQVLRDSNEQFF
CDR3 DNA: TGCGCCAGCAGCCAAGTGCTCCGGGATAGCAATGAGCAGTTCTTC

J gene: TRBJ2-3
D gene: TRBD2
V gene: TRBV6-5
CDR3 protein: CASCGRRATDTQYF
CDR3 DNA: TGTGCCAGCTGCGGGAGACGGGCCACAGATACGCAGTATTTT